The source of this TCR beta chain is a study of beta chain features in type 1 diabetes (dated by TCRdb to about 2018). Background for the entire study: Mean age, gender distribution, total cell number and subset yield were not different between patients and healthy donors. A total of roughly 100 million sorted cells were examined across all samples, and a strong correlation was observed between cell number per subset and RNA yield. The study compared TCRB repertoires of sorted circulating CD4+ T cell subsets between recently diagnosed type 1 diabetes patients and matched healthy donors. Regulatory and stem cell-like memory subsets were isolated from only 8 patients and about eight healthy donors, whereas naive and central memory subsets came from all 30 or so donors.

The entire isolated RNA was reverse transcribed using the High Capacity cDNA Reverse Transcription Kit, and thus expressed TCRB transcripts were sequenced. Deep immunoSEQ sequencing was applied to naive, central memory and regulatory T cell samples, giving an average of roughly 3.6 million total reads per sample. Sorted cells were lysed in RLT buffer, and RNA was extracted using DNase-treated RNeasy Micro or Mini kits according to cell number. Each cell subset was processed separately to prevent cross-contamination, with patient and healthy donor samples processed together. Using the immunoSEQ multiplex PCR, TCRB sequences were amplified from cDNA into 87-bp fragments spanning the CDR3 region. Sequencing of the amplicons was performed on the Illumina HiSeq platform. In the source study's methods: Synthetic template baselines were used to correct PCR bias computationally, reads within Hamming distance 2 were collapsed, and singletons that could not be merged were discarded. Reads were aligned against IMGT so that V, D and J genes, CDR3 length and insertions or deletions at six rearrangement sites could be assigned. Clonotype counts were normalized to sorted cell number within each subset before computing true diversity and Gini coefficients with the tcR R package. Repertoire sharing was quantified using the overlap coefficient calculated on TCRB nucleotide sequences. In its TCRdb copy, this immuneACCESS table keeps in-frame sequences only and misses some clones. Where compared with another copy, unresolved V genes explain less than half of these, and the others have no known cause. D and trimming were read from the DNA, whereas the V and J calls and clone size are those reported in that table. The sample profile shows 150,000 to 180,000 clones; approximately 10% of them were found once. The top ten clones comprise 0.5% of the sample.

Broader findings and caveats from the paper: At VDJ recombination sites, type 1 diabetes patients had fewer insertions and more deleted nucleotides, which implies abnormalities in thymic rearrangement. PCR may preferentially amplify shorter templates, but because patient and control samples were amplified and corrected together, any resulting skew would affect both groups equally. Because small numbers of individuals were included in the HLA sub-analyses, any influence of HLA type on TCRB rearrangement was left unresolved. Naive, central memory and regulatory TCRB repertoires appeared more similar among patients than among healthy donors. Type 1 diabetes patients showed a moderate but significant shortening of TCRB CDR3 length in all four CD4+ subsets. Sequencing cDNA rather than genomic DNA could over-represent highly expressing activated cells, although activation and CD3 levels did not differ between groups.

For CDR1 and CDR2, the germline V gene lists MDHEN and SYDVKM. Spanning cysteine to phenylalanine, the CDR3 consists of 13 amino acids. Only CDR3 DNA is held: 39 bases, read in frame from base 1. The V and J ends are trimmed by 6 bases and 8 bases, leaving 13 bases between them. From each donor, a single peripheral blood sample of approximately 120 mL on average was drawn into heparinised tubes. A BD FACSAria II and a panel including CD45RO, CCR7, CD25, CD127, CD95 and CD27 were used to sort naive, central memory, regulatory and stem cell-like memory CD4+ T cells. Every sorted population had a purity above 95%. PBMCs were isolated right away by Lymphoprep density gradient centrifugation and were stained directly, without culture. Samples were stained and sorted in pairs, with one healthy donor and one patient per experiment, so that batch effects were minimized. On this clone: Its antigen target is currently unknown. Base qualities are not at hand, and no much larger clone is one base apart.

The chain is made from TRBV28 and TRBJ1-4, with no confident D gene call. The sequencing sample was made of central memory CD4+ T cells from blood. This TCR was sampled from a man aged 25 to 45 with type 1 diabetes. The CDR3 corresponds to CASRLHIREKLFF. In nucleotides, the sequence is TGTGCCAGCAGACTTCATATACGGGAAAAACTGTTTTTT.